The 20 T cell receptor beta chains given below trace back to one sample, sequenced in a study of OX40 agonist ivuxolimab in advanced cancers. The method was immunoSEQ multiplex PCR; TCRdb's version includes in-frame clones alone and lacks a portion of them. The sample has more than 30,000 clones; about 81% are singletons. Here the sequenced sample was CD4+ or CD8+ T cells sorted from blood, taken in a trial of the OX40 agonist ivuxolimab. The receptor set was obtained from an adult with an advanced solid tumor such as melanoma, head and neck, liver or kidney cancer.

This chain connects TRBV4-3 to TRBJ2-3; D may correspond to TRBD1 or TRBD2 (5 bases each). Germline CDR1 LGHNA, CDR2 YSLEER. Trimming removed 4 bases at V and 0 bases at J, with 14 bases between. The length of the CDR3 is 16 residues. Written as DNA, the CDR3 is TGCGCCAGCAGCCGGGAAGCGTGGGGGAGCACAGATACGCAGTATTTT. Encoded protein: CASSREAWGSTDTQYF.

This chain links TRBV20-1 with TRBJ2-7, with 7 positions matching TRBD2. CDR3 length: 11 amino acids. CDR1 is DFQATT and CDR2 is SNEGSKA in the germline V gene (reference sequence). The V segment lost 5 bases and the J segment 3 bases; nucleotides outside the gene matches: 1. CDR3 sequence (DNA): TGCAGTGCTGGGGAGGGCTACGAGCAGTACTTC. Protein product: CSAGEGYEQYF.

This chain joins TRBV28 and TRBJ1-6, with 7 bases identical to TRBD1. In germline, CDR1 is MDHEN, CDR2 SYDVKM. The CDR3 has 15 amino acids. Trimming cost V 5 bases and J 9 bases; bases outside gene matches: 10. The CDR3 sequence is CASSIGDREVSPLHF. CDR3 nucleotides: TGTGCCAGCAGTATAGGCGACAGGGAGGTTTCACCCCTCCACTTT.

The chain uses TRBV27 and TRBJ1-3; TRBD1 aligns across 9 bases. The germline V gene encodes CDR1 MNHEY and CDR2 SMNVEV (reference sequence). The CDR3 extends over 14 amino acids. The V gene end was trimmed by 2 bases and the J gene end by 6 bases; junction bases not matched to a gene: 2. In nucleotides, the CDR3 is TGTGCCAGCAGTTTAGACAGGGGGTTAAACACCATATATTTT. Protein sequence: CASSLDRGLNTIYF.

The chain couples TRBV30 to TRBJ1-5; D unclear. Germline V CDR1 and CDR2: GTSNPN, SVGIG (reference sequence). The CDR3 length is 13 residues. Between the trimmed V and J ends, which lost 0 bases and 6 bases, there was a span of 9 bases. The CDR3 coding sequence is TGTGCCTGGAGTGTACTGGATTCTCAGCCCCAGCATTTT. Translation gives CAWSVLDSQPQHF.

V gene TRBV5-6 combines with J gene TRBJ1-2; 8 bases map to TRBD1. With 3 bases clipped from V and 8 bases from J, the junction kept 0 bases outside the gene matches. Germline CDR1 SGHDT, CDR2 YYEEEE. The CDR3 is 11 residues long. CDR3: CASSYRGGYTF. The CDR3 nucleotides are TGTGCCAGCAGCTACAGGGGGGGCTACACCTTC.

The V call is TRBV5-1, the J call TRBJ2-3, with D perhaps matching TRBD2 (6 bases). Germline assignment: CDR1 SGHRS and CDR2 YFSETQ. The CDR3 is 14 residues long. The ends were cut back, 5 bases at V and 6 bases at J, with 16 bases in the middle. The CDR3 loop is CASREGPPSDTQYF. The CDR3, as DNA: TGCGCCAGCAGGGAGGGACCACCATCGGATACGCAGTATTTT. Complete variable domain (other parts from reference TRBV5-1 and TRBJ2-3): KAGVTQTPRYLIKTRGQQVTLSCSPISGHRSVSWYQQTPGQGLQFLFEYFSETQRNKGNFPGRFSGRQFSNSRSEMNVSTLELGDSALYLCASREGPPSDTQYFGPGTRLTVL.

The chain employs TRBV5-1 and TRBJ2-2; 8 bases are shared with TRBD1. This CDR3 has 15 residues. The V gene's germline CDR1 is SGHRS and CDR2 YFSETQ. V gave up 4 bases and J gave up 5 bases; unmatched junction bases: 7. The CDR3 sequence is CASSTADRGTGELFF. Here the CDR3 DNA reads TGCGCCAGCAGCACGGCCGACAGGGGTACCGGGGAGCTGTTTTTT.

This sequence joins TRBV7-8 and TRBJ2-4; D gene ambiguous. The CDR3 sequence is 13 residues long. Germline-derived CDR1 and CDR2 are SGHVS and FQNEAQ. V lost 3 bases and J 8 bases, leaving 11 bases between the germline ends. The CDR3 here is CASSFTPQDIQYF. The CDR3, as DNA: TGTGCCAGCAGCTTCACCCCCCAGGACATTCAGTACTTC.

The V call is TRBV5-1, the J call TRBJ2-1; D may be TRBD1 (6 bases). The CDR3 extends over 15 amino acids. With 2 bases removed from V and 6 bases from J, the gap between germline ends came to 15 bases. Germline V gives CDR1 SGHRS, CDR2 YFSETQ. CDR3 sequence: CASSFSGIGGNEQFF. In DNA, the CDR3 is TGCGCCAGCAGCTTCTCGGGGATAGGGGGCAATGAGCAGTTCTTC.

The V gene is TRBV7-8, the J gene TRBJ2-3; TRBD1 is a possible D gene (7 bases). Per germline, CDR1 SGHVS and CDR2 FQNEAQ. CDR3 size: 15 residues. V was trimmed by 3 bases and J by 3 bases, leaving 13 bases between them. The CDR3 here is CASSFRGVETDTQYF. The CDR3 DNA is TGTGCCAGCAGCTTCAGGGGGGTGGAGACAGATACGCAGTATTTT. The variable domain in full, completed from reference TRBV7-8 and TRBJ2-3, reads GAGVSQSPRYKVAKRGQDVALRCDPISGHVSLFWYQQALGQGPEFLTYFQNEAQLDKSGLPSDRFFAERPEGSVSTLKIQRTQQEDSAVYLCASSFRGVETDTQYFGPGTRLTVL.

In DNA, the CDR3 is TGTGCCAGCAGTTTCTTCGGACTAGCGGGGACTAGGTTCTTC. It translates to CASSFFGLAGTRFF. V gene TRBV28 combines with J gene TRBJ2-1; 12 bases are a match to TRBD2. Germline-derived CDR1 and CDR2 are MDHEN and SYDVKM. Trimming cost V 3 bases and J 15 bases; bases outside gene matches: 9. This CDR3 is 14 amino acids long.

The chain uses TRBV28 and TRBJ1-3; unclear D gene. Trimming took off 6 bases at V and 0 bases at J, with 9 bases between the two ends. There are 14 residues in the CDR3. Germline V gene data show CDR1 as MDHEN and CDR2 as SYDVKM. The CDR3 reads CASRRELSGNTIYF. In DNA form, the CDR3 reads TGTGCCAGCAGGCGGGAGCTCTCTGGAAACACCATATATTTT.

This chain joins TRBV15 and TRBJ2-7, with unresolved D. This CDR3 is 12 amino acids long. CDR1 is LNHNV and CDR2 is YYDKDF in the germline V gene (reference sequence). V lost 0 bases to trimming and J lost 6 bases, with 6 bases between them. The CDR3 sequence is CATSRDRAEQYF. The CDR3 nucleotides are TGTGCCACCAGCAGAGATCGGGCCGAGCAGTACTTC.

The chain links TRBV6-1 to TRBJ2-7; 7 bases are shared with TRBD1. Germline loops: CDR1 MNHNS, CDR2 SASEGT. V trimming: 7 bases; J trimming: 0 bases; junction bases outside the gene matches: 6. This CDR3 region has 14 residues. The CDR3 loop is CASNLDRASYEQYF. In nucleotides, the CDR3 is TGTGCCAGCAACTTAGACAGGGCCTCCTACGAGCAGTACTTC.

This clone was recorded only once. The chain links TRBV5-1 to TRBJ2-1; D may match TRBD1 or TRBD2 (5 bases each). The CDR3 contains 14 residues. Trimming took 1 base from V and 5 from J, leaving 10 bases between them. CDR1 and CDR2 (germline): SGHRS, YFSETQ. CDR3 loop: CASSLRDGDNEQFF. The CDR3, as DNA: TGCGCCAGCAGCTTGCGGGACGGAGACAATGAGCAGTTCTTC.

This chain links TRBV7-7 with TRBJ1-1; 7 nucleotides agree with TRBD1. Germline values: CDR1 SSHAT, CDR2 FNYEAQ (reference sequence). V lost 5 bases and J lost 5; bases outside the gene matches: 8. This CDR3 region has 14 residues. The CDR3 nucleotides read TGTGCCAGCAGCGCGACAGGGAAGCAAACTGAAGCTTTCTTT. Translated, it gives CASSATGKQTEAFF.

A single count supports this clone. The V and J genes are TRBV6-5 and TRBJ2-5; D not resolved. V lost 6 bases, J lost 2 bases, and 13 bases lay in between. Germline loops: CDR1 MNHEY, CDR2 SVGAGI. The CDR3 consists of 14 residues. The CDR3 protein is CASSPRVGQETQYF. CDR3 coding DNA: TGTGCCAGCAGCCCAAGAGTGGGGCAAGAGACCCAGTACTTC.

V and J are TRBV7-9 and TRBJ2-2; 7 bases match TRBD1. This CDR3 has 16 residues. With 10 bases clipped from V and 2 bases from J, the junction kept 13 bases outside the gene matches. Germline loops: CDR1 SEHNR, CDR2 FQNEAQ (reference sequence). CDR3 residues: CATALGTVINTGELFF. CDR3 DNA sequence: TGTGCCACCGCCCTCGGGACAGTGATAAACACCGGGGAGCTGTTTTTT.

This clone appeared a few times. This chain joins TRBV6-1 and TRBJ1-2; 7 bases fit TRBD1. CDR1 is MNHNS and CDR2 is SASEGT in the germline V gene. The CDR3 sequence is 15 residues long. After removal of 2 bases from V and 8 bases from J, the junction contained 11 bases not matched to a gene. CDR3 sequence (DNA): TGTGCCAGCAGTGAATCCGAGACAGGGCGATACGGCTACACCTTC. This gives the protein CASSESETGRYGYTF.